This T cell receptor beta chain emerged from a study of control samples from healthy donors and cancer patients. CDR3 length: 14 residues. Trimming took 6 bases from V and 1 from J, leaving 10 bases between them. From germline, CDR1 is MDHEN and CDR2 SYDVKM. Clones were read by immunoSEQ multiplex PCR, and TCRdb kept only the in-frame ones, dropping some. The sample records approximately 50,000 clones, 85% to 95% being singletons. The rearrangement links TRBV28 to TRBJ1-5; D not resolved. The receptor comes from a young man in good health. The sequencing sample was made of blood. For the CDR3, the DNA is TGTGCCAGCAGAACCGGTGGAAGCAATCAGCCCCAGCATTTT. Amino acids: CASRTGGSNQPQHF. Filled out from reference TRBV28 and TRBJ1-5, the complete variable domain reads DVKVTQSSRYLVKRTGEKVFLECVQDMDHENMFWYRQDPGLGLRLIYFSYDVKMKEKGDIPEGYSVSREKKERFSLILESASTNQTSMYLCASRTGGSNQPQHFGDGTRLSIL.